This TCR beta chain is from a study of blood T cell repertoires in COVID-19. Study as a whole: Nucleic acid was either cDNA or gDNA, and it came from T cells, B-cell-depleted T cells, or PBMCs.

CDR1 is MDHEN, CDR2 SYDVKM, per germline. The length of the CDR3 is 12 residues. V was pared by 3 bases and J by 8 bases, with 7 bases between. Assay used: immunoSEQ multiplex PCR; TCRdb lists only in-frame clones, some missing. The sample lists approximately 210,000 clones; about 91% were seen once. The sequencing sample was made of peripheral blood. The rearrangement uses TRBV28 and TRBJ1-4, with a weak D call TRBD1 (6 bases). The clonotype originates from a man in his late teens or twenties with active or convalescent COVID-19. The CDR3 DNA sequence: TGTGCCAGCAGTTTTGGACAGGAAAAACTGTTTTTT. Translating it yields CASSFGQEKLFF.